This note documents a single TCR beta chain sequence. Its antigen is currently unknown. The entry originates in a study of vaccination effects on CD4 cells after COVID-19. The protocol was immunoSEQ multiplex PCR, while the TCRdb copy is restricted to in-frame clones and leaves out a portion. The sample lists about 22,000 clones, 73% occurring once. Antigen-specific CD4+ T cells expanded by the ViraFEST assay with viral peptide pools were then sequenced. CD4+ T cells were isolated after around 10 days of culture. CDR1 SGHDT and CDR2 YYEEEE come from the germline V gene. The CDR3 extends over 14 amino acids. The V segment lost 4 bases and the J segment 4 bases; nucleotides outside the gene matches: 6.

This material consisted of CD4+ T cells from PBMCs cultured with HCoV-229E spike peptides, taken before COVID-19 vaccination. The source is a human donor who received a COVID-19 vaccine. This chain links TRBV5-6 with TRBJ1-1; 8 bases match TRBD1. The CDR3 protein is CASSHRQGSTEAFF. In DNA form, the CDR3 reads TGTGCCAGCAGCCACCGACAGGGGTCCACTGAAGCTTTCTTT.